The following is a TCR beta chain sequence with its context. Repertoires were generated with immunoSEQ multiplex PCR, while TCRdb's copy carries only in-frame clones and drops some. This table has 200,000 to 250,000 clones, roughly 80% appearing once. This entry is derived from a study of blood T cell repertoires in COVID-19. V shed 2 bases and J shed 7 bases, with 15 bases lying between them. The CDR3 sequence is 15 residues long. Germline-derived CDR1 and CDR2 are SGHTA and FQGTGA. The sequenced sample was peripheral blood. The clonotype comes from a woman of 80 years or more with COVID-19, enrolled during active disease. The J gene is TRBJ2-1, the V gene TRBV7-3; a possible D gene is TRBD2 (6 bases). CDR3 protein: CASSLRGGIGNEQFF. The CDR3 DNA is TGTGCCAGCAGCTTACGTGGGGGGATAGGGAATGAGCAGTTCTTC.